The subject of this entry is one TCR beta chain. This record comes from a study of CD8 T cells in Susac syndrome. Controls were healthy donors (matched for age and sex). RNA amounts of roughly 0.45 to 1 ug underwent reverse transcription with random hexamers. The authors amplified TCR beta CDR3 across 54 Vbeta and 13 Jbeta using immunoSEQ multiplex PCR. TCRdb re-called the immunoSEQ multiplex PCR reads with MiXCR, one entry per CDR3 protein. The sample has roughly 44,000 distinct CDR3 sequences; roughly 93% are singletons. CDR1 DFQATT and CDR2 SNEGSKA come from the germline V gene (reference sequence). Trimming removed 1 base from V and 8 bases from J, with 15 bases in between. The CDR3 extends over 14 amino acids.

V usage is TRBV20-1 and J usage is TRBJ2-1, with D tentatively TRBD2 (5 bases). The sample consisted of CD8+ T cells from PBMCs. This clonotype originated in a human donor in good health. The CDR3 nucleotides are TGCAGTGCTAGAGGGAGGCCGCAACACTATGAGCAGTTCTTC. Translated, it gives CSARGRPQHYEQFF.